The 15 T cell receptor beta chains below come from one sample, sequenced in a study of cytomegalovirus exposure and HLA in healthy donors. The PCR had 60 Vbeta and 13 Jbeta primers. Data came from immunoSEQ multiplex PCR; TCRdb stores just in-frame clones and leaves some out. The sample has some 120,000 clones, around 77% seen once; the top ten hold about 13%. Sequencing was done on a sample of PBMCs. The origin of the receptors is a woman in her forties in good health and CMV-seropositive.

This rearrangement joins TRBV21-1 to TRBJ2-5; the table's TRBD2 call for D was not verified on the DNA. TRBV21-1 is annotated as a pseudogene. This CDR3 contains 17 residues. DNA of the CDR3: TGTGCCAGCACTCCAGGGGAGGGGAGGTGGTGGGTGAAGACCCAGTACTTC. Encoded protein: CASTPGEGRWWVKTQYF.

This sequence joins TRBV2 and TRBJ1-6, with D maybe TRBD1 (5 bases). V lost 4 bases, J lost 6 bases, and 13 bases lay in between. This CDR3 has 15 residues. CDR1 and CDR2 from the germline V gene are SNHLY and FYNNEI. CDR3 sequence (DNA): TGTGCCAGCAGTGGTCGGCAGGGATCTAATTCACCCCTCCACTTT. This sequence encodes CASSGRQGSNSPLHF.

This clone was detected only once. This rearrangement joins TRBV10-1 to TRBJ2-3, with 12 bases matching TRBD2. The ends lost 7 bases at V and 5 bases at J; junction bases unmatched: 4. This CDR3 has 14 residues. Germline-derived CDR1 and CDR2 are WNHNN and SYGVQD (reference sequence). DNA of the CDR3: TGCGCCAGCACCGGGGGACTAGCGGGAGATACGCAGTATTTT. This codes for CASTGGLAGDTQYF.

V is TRBV25-1 and J is TRBJ2-7; 8 nucleotides align to TRBD1. The CDR3 length is 15 residues. Trimming cost V 4 bases and J 1 base; bases outside gene matches: 6. In germline, CDR1 is MGHDK, CDR2 SYGVNS. The CDR3 protein is CASSGSRDRSYEQYF. The DNA of the CDR3 is TGTGCCAGCAGTGGTTCCCGGGACAGGTCCTACGAGCAGTACTTC.

V and J are TRBV10-3 and TRBJ2-1; 12 bases agree with TRBD2. V lost 3 bases and J lost 7; bases outside the gene matches: 7. The CDR3 consists of 16 residues. Germline V lookup: CDR1 ENHRY, CDR2 SYGVKD. The CDR3 protein is CAISDLLLAGGNEQFF. The CDR3 DNA follows: TGTGCCATCAGTGATCTTCTACTAGCGGGAGGTAATGAGCAGTTCTTC.

The chain recombines TRBV28 with TRBJ1-1; maybe TRBD1 (5 bases). The germline CDR1 and CDR2 sequences are MDHEN and SYDVKM. The V end lost 4 bases, the J end lost 1 base, and 13 bases lay between the germline ends. This CDR3 is built from 15 residues. The CDR3 DNA sequence: TGTGCCAGCAGTTACACCGGGACTGCGAACACTGAAGCTTTCTTT. Its protein is CASSYTGTANTEAFF.

This chain uses TRBV5-4 with TRBJ2-7, with TRBD2 identical over 12 bases. Germline V CDR1 and CDR2: SGHNT, YYREEE (reference sequence). V shed 4 bases and J 5 bases; nucleotides not matched to a gene: 16. This CDR3 contains 18 residues. The CDR3 nucleotides are TGTGCCAGCAGCCATTCCGGGGGTGGACTAGCGGGAAGAAACGAGCAGTACTTC. This gives the protein CASSHSGGGLAGRNEQYF. Full variable domain (rest looked up from reference TRBV5-4 and TRBJ2-7): ETGVTQSPTHLIKTRGQQVTLRCSSQSGHNTVSWYQQALGQGPQFIFQYYREEENGRGNFPPRFSGLQFPNYSSELNVNALELDDSALYLCASSHSGGGLAGRNEQYFGPGTRLTVT.

This clone was seen a few times. The chain combines TRBV5-1 with TRBJ2-3; a possible D gene is TRBD1 (5 bases). This CDR3 has 16 amino acids. Germline-derived CDR1 and CDR2 are SGHRS and YFSETQ. V was shortened by 5 bases and J by 2 bases, with 18 bases between the two germline ends. DNA for the CDR3: TGCGCCAGCAGTTCTGGGGCCGGGCATCCCACAGATACGCAGTATTTT. It codes for CASSSGAGHPTDTQYF.

This clone was counted once. The junction departs from the called germline gene at one end, perhaps through a read error. The chain combines TRBV6-6 with TRBJ2-7; maybe TRBD2 (6 bases). Germline CDR1 is MNHNY and CDR2 is SVGAGI (reference sequence). This CDR3 has 14 amino acids. The CDR3 protein is CASSYSQIRESLNF. CDR3 coding DNA: TGTGCCAGCAGTTACTCTCAGATTCGGGAGTCCTTGAACTTC.

This rearrangement joins TRBV11-2 to TRBJ2-5; 8 bases are shared with TRBD2. V lost 3 bases to trimming and J lost 1 base; unmatched junction nucleotides: 4. The CDR3 length is 15 residues. The germline V gene has CDR1 SGHAT and CDR2 FQNNGV. As DNA, the CDR3 is TGTGCCAGCAGCTTCGGCGGGAGGATCCAAGAGACCCAGTACTTC. Its protein product is CASSFGGRIQETQYF. Based on the CDR3 plus reference TRBV11-2 and TRBJ2-5, the full variable domain is EAGVAQSPRYKIIEKRQSVAFWCNPISGHATLYWYQQILGQGPKLLIQFQNNGVVDDSQLPKDRFSAERLKGVDSTLKIQPAKLEDSAVYLCASSFGGRIQETQYFGPGTRLLVL.

This rearrangement joins TRBV6-6 to TRBJ2-3; the match to TRBD2 covers 7 bases. Germline CDR1 and CDR2: MNHNY and SVGAGI (reference sequence). The CDR3 is 12 residues long. Losses at the gene ends were 7 bases for V and 3 bases for J; bases not matched to a gene: 1. The CDR3 nucleotides are TGTGCCAGCATGCGGGGGACAGATACGCAGTATTTT. Residues: CASMRGTDTQYF.

This clone occurred once. Here the CDR3 DNA reads TGTGCCAGCAGTACCCAGGGGGCGGGCCAGCCCCAGCATTTT. Its translation is CASSTQGAGQPQHF. The chain employs TRBV28 and TRBJ1-5; 8 positions agree with TRBD1. Germline CDR1 MDHEN, CDR2 SYDVKM. J was trimmed by 7 bases and V by 5 bases; bases with no gene match: 7. This CDR3 region has 14 residues.

This clone was counted between two and nine times. The chain employs TRBV6-1 and TRBJ2-2; the D is unclear. The ends were cut back, 7 bases at V and 3 bases at J, with 6 bases in the middle. Germline V CDR1 and CDR2: MNHNS, SASEGT. The CDR3 runs 12 residues. The chain's CDR3 is CASTLHTGELFF. The CDR3 nucleotides are TGTGCCAGCACCCTACACACCGGGGAGCTGTTTTTT.

The rearrangement uses TRBV7-3 and TRBJ2-3, with 8 bases aligning to TRBD2. J was trimmed by 3 bases and V by 4 bases; bases with no gene match: 3. The CDR3 contains 14 residues. Germline CDR1 reads SGHTA; CDR2 reads FQGTGA. The CDR3 sequence is CASSSGRGTDTQYF. The CDR3 DNA follows: TGTGCCAGCAGCTCCGGGAGGGGTACAGATACGCAGTATTTT.

The chain carries TRBV5-6 and TRBJ1-1; a weak D match, TRBD1 (6 bases). Germline V gene data show CDR1 as SGHDT and CDR2 as YYEEEE. The CDR3 length is 12 residues. V dropped 0 bases and J dropped 8 bases, with 8 bases sitting between them. In DNA form, the CDR3 reads TGTGCCAGCAGCTTGGTAGGGACAGAAGCTTTCTTT. Translation: CASSLVGTEAFF.